The 24 T cell receptor beta chains presented below share a single source sample, sequenced in a study of OX40 agonist ivuxolimab in advanced cancers. Clones were sequenced by immunoSEQ multiplex PCR, and TCRdb holds only the in-frame ones, with some missing. This sample has some 97,000 clones; roughly 90% occur once, and the top ten carry roughly 0.15%. Sequences were derived from CD4+ or CD8+ T cells sorted from blood, sampled in a trial of the OX40 agonist ivuxolimab. These receptors were taken from an adult with an advanced solid tumor such as melanoma, head and neck, liver or kidney cancer.

The gene calls are TRBV6-6 and TRBJ1-1; no clear D gene. V dropped 3 bases and J dropped 2 bases, with 7 bases sitting between them. The CDR3 consists of 13 residues. Germline V lookup: CDR1 MNHNY, CDR2 SVGAGI (reference sequence). CDR3 sequence reads: CASSYRANTEAFF. The CDR3 DNA reads as TGTGCCAGCAGTTATCGGGCTAACACTGAAGCTTTCTTT.

This clone has more than one count but fewer than ten. This chain links TRBV5-1 with TRBJ2-7; 9 bases line up with TRBD2. This CDR3 has 14 residues. Germline CDR1 and CDR2: SGHRS and YFSETQ. V lost 4 bases and J lost 4; bases outside the gene matches: 6. The CDR3 sequence: CASSQLAGLYEQYF. CDR3 in DNA: TGCGCCAGCAGCCAACTAGCGGGCCTTTACGAGCAGTACTTC.

The rearrangement links TRBV5-1 to TRBJ2-1; the D call may be TRBD1 or TRBD2 (6 bases each). Germline V gene lookup returns CDR1 SGHRS and CDR2 YFSETQ. The CDR3 totals 18 residues. V dropped 0 bases and J dropped 0 bases, with 16 bases sitting between them. For the CDR3, the DNA is TGCGCCAGCAGCTTGGCCGGGGGCAGCTTCAGCTCCTACAATGAGCAGTTCTTC. Its translation is CASSLAGGSFSSYNEQFF.

The rearrangement joins TRBV10-3 to TRBJ1-5, with unresolved D. The length of the CDR3 is 14 residues. With 3 bases removed from V and 2 bases from J, the gap between germline ends came to 8 bases. Germline-derived CDR1 and CDR2 are ENHRY and SYGVKD. In DNA form, the CDR3 reads TGTGCCATCAGTGACCGGGGAGGCAATCAGCCCCAGCATTTT. Translating gives CAISDRGGNQPQHF.

This chain links TRBV11-2 with TRBJ2-5, with a tentative D call TRBD1 (5 bases). Germline V gene data show CDR1 as SGHAT and CDR2 as FQNNGV. The CDR3 loop spans 14 amino acids. V was trimmed by 3 bases and J by 5 bases, leaving 13 bases between them. The CDR3 here is CASSFVYGAETQYF. CDR3 DNA: TGTGCCAGCAGCTTCGTTTATGGGGCGGAGACCCAGTACTTC. The full variable domain, completed using reference TRBV11-2 and TRBJ2-5, is EAGVAQSPRYKIIEKRQSVAFWCNPISGHATLYWYQQILGQGPKLLIQFQNNGVVDDSQLPKDRFSAERLKGVDSTLKIQPAKLEDSAVYLCASSFVYGAETQYFGPGTRLLVL.

This sequence joins TRBV5-3 and TRBJ1-5; 12 bases agree with TRBD1. TRBV5-3 is identified as an open reading frame with a role that is uncertain. J lost 3 bases, V lost 4 bases, and 2 bases had no gene match. The CDR3 sequence is 15 residues long. The chain's CDR3 is CARSGTGGNNQPQHF. The CDR3 nucleotides read TGTGCCAGAAGCGGGACAGGGGGCAACAATCAGCCCCAGCATTTT.

The chain recombines TRBV5-6 with TRBJ2-7, with 7 bases that match TRBD1. The germline V gene has CDR1 SGHDT and CDR2 YYEEEE. V lost 3 bases, J lost 2 bases, and 8 bases stayed unmatched. This CDR3 comprises 15 residues. DNA for the CDR3: TGTGCCAGCAGCTGGACAAACAGGGGACCCTACGAGCAGTACTTC. Its protein is CASSWTNRGPYEQYF. Using reference TRBV5-6 and TRBJ2-7 for the parts outside the CDR3, the full variable domain is DAGVTQSPTHLIKTRGQQVTLRCSPKSGHDTVSWYQQALGQGPQFIFQYYEEEERQRGNFPDRFSGHQFPNYSSELNVNALLLGDSALYLCASSWTNRGPYEQYFGPGTRLTVT.

The V call is TRBV7-9, the J call TRBJ2-1; 11 bases fit TRBD2. From germline, CDR1 is SEHNR and CDR2 FQNEAQ (reference sequence). V trimming: 5 bases; J trimming: 6 bases; junction bases outside the gene matches: 9. The CDR3 totals 16 residues. CDR3 in DNA: TGTGCCAGCAGCCCTCTAGCGGGAGGAGTTGGCAATGAGCAGTTCTTC. Translating gives CASSPLAGGVGNEQFF.

The CDR3 sequence is CASSLWDLGQGVGEQYF. The DNA for the CDR3 is TGTGCCAGCAGTTTATGGGATCTCGGACAGGGGGTGGGAGAGCAGTACTTC. The chain uses TRBV28 and TRBJ2-7; 10 nucleotides match TRBD1. The CDR3 totals 17 residues. The germline V gene encodes CDR1 MDHEN and CDR2 SYDVKM. The junction had 12 bases not matched to a gene; V was cut back by 0 bases and J by 7 bases. Looking up the rest from reference TRBV28 and TRBJ2-7 gives the full variable domain: DVKVTQSSRYLVKRTGEKVFLECVQDMDHENMFWYRQDPGLGLRLIYFSYDVKMKEKGDIPEGYSVSREKKERFSLILESASTNQTSMYLCASSLWDLGQGVGEQYFGPGTRLTVT.

The CDR3 here is CASSQEVSYSGELFF. CDR3 nucleotides: TGCGCCAGCAGCCAAGAAGTATCGTACAGTGGGGAGCTGTTTTTT. The J gene is TRBJ2-2, the V gene TRBV4-1, with D hard to call. Trimming cost V 0 bases and J 8 bases, with 13 bases left between them. The CDR3 sequence is 15 residues long. Per the germline V gene, CDR1 is MGHRA and CDR2 is YSYEKL.

The chain employs TRBV5-1 and TRBJ2-1, with TRBD2 matching over 15 bases. V trimming: 6 bases; J trimming: 7 bases; junction bases outside the gene matches: 8. The germline gives CDR1 SGHRS, CDR2 YFSETQ. The CDR3 is made up of 16 amino acids. The CDR3 sequence: CASIKGLAGGGNEQFF. The DNA for the CDR3 is TGCGCCAGCATCAAGGGACTAGCGGGAGGTGGGAATGAGCAGTTCTTC.

V is TRBV5-8 and J is TRBJ2-3; 10 nucleotides agree with TRBD2. Germline V gene sequence: CDR1 SGHTS, CDR2 YDEGEE. V shed 2 bases, J shed 3 bases, and the junction held 9 bases outside the gene matches. This CDR3 contains 17 residues. CDR3 protein: CASSFFTRLAGTDTQYF. The CDR3 nucleotides are TGTGCCAGCAGCTTTTTTACCCGACTAGCGGGTACAGATACGCAGTATTTT.

The chain links TRBV18 to TRBJ2-7; possible D gene TRBD1, 5 bases. CDR1 and CDR2 from the germline V gene are KGHSH and LQKENI. Trimming left V 8 bases short and J 6 bases short, with 17 bases between. CDR3 length: 13 residues. CDR3 protein: CASGRQRPGEQYF. The CDR3 DNA reads as TGTGCCAGCGGACGACAGAGACCCGGCGAGCAGTACTTC.

The CDR3 reads CASSGLAGGGEQYF. The CDR3 DNA sequence: TGTGCCAGCAGCGGCTTAGCGGGAGGTGGCGAGCAGTACTTC. The chain joins TRBV9 to TRBJ2-7; the match to TRBD2 covers 10 bases. Trimming cost V 3 bases and J 6 bases; bases outside gene matches: 6. Germline V gene data show CDR1 as SGDLS and CDR2 as YYNGEE. The CDR3 extends over 14 amino acids.

The V call is TRBV9, the J call TRBJ2-6, with 7 bases identical to TRBD2. The ends lost 0 bases at V and 0 bases at J; junction bases unmatched: 3. The CDR3 runs to 17 residues. CDR1 is SGDLS, CDR2 YYNGEE, per germline. The CDR3 sequence is CASSVGPGGSGANVLTF. DNA of the CDR3: TGTGCCAGCAGCGTAGGACCGGGGGGCTCTGGGGCCAACGTCCTGACTTTC. Based on the CDR3 plus reference TRBV9 and TRBJ2-6, the full variable domain is DSGVTQTPKHLITATGQRVTLRCSPRSGDLSVYWYQQSLDQGLQFLIQYYNGEERAKGNILERFSAQQFPDLHSELNLSSLELGDSALYFCASSVGPGGSGANVLTFGAGSRLTVL.

The chain couples TRBV7-9 to TRBJ1-2, with D possibly TRBD1 on 6 matching bases. CDR1 and CDR2 from the germline V gene are SEHNR and FQNEAQ (reference sequence). The CDR3 totals 15 residues. V was clipped by 4 bases and J by 8 bases, with 20 bases between them. The CDR3 DNA follows: TGTGCCAGCAGCTCGCCTACAGGGACCCTAGAAGGCTACACCTTC. Protein product: CASSSPTGTLEGYTF.

The J gene is TRBJ2-3, the V gene TRBV15; D is unresolved. CDR3 length: 12 amino acids. Deletions cut 2 bases from V and 6 bases from J, with 6 bases between. Germline CDR1 is LNHNV and CDR2 is YYDKDF (reference sequence). CDR3 in DNA: TGTGCCACCAGCAGAACGAGGGATACGCAGTATTTT. It codes for CATSRTRDTQYF.

This chain joins TRBV19 and TRBJ2-6, with TRBD1 matching 8 bases. From germline, CDR1 is LNHDA and CDR2 SQIVND (reference sequence). J gave up 0 bases and V 5 bases, and 6 bases lay outside the gene matches. The CDR3 sequence is 17 residues long. CDR3 residues: CASSWTGRFSGANVLTF. The DNA of the CDR3 is TGTGCCAGTAGTTGGACAGGGAGATTCTCTGGGGCCAACGTCCTGACTTTC.

This chain uses TRBV19 with TRBJ2-7, with D tentatively TRBD1 (6 bases). The CDR3 runs to 13 residues. In germline, CDR1 is LNHDA, CDR2 SQIVND (reference sequence). The V end was cut by 4 bases, the J end by 6 bases, with 13 bases between. This CDR3 reads CASSSRGYREQYF. As DNA, the CDR3 is TGTGCCAGTAGTAGCAGGGGTTATCGCGAGCAGTACTTC.

The chain recombines TRBV28 with TRBJ2-1; 14 bases fit TRBD2. Germline trimming cut 6 bases from V and 8 bases from J; bases unmatched to any gene: 9. This CDR3 has 16 residues. Looked up from germline, CDR1 is MDHEN and CDR2 is SYDVKM. The CDR3 region has the DNA TGTGCCAGCAGACTTACCGGGACTAGCGGGGGTTATGAGCAGTTCTTC. Protein: CASRLTGTSGGYEQFF.

J is TRBJ2-3 and V is TRBV5-4; 9 bases agree with TRBD2. The V and J ends lost 2 bases and 8 bases, in that order; junction bases with no gene match: 9. Per germline, CDR1 SGHNT and CDR2 YYREEE (reference sequence). The CDR3 has 15 amino acids. The CDR3 DNA sequence: TGTGCCAGCAGCTTAGTTAGCGGGAGTGGGGGTACGCAGTATTTT. Translated: CASSLVSGSGGTQYF.

The chain is built from TRBV19 and TRBJ1-5; D is ambiguous. V was pared by 7 bases and J by 1 base, with 11 bases between. This CDR3 has 14 residues. The germline CDR1 and CDR2 sequences are LNHDA and SQIVND (reference sequence). CDR3 sequence: CASKGRASNQPQHF. CDR3 bases: TGTGCCAGTAAAGGTAGGGCCAGCAATCAGCCCCAGCATTTT.

V gene TRBV5-4 combines with J gene TRBJ2-5; 7 nucleotides align to TRBD2. The DNA end is more similar to TRBJ2-7, so the J call may be wrong. This CDR3 has 18 amino acids. The germline V gene encodes CDR1 SGHNT and CDR2 YYREEE (reference sequence). CDR3 loop: CASSLVIGLGTARYEQYF. Here the CDR3 DNA reads TGTGCCAGCAGCTTGGTTATCGGACTAGGCACGGCGCGTTACGAGCAGTACTTC.

About this clone: Other DNA sequences in this sample translate to the same CDR3. The J gene is TRBJ2-7, the V gene TRBV28; no reliable D call. CDR1 MDHEN and CDR2 SYDVKM come from the germline V gene. Trimming removed 5 bases at V and 4 bases at J, with 9 bases between. There are 12 residues in the CDR3. CDR3 loop: CASSPDGYEQYF. In DNA, the CDR3 is TGTGCCAGCAGTCCCGATGGGTACGAGCAGTACTTC.